This T cell receptor beta chain was sequenced in a study of shared clonotypes between healthy human individuals. Points from the study as a whole: A reduction in generation probabilities was seen for non-shared clonotypes relative to those shared by all four donors. Naive subsets usually exceeded memory subsets in estimated richness. Sorted-subset sequencing, rarefaction showed, was incomplete despite large depth. With few donors, the genetic and exposure-history diversity represented was limited.

After removal of 1 base from V and 5 bases from J, the junction contained 4 bases not matched to a gene. The CDR3 is 14 amino acids. Germline V gene sequence: CDR1 LNHDA, CDR2 SQIVND (reference sequence). Clones were read by immunoSEQ multiplex PCR, and TCRdb kept only the in-frame ones, dropping some. The sample has about 2 million clones, approximately 94% seen once. Remarks on this clone: Its target is unknown.

The naive CD8 subset, CD45RO-negative cells positively selected for CCR7, excluded terminally differentiated effector memory CD45RA+ cells. What was sequenced was naive CD8+ T cells sorted from blood. This TCR derives from a man younger than 30 in good health. The V gene is TRBV19, the J gene TRBJ2-7; 8 bases fit TRBD1. The CDR3 protein is CASSIAAGGHEQYF. The CDR3 DNA reads as TGTGCCAGTAGTATAGCGGCAGGGGGCCACGAGCAGTACTTC.